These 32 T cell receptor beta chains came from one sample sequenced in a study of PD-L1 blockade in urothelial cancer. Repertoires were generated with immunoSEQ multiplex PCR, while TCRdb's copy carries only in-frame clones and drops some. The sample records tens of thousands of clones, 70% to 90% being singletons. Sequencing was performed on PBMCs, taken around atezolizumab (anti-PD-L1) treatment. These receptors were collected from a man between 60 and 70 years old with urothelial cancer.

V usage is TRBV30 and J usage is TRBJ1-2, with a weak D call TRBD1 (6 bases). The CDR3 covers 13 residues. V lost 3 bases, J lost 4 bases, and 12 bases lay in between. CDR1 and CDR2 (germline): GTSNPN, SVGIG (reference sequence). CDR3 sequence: CAWSSQGFYGYTF. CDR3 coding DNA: TGTGCCTGGAGCTCACAGGGATTCTATGGCTACACCTTC. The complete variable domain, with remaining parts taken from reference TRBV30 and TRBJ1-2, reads SQTIHQWPATLVQPVGSPLSLECTVEGTSNPNLYWYRQAAGRGLQLLFYSVGIGQISSEVPQNLSASRPQDRQFILSSKKLLLSDSGFYLCAWSSQGFYGYTFGSGTRLTVV.

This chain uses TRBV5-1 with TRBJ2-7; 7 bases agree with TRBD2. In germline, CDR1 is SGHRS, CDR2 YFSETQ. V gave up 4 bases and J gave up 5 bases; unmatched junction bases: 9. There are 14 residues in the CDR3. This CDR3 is CASSIPAGVDEQYF. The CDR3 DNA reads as TGCGCCAGCAGCATTCCCGCGGGGGTAGACGAGCAGTACTTC.

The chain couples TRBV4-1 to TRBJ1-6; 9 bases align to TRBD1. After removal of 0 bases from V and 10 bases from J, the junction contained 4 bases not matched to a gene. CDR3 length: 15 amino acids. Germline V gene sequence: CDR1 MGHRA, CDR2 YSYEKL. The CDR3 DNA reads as TGCGCCAGCAGCCAAGACCCGGACAGGGGATCACCCCTCCACTTT. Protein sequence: CASSQDPDRGSPLHF.

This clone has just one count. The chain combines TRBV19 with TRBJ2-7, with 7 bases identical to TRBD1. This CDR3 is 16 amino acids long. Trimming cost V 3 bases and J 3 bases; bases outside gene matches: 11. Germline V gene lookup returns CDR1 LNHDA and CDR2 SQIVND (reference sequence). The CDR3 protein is CASSIWETGKNYEQYF. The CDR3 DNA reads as TGTGCCAGTAGTATTTGGGAGACAGGGAAGAACTACGAGCAGTACTTC.

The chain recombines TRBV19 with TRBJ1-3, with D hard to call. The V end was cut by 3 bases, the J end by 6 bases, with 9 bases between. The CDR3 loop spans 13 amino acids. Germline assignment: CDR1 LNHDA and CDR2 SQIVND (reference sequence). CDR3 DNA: TGTGCCAGTAGTATCAACCAGGAAAACACCATATATTTT. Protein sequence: CASSINQENTIYF.

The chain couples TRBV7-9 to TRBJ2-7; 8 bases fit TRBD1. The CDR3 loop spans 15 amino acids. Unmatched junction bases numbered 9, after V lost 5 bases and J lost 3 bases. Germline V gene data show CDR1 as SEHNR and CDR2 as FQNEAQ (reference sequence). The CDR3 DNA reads TGTGCCAGCAGCCCACAGGACAGGGTGGTCTACGAGCAGTACTTC. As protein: CASSPQDRVVYEQYF.

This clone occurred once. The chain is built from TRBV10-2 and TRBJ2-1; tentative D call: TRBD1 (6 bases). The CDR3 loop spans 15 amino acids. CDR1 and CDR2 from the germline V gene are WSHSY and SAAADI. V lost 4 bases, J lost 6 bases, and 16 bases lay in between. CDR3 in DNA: TGCGCCAGCAGTGGAAACAGGGTAGGGGGCAATGAGCAGTTCTTC. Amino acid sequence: CASSGNRVGGNEQFF.

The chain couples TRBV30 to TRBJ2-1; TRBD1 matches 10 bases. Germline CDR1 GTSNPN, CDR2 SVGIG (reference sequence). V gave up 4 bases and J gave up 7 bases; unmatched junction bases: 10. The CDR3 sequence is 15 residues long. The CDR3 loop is CAWITGTGVVNEQFF. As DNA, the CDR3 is TGTGCCTGGATCACCGGGACAGGGGTTGTAAATGAGCAGTTCTTC.

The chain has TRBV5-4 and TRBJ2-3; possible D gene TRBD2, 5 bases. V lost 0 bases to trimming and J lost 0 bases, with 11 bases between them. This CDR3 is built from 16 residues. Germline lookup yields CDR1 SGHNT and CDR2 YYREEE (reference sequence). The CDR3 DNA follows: TGTGCCAGCAGCTTGGCCGGTAGCGTTAGCACAGATACGCAGTATTTT. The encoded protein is CASSLAGSVSTDTQYF. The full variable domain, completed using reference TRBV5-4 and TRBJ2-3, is ETGVTQSPTHLIKTRGQQVTLRCSSQSGHNTVSWYQQALGQGPQFIFQYYREEENGRGNFPPRFSGLQFPNYSSELNVNALELDDSALYLCASSLAGSVSTDTQYFGPGTRLTVL.

The CDR3 spells CASSLEGQRDEKLFF. CDR3 nucleotides: TGCGCCAGCAGCTTGGAAGGACAGAGGGATGAAAAACTGTTTTTT. The chain joins TRBV5-1 to TRBJ1-4, with D maybe TRBD1 (6 bases). The germline V and J ends were trimmed by 0 bases and 6 bases, with 12 bases remaining between them. The CDR3 length is 15 residues. Germline V gene lookup returns CDR1 SGHRS and CDR2 YFSETQ.

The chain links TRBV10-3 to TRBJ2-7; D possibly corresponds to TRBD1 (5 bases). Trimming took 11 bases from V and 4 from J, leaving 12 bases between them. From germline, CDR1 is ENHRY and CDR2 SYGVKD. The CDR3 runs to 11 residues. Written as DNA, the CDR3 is TGTGCCTCCGCTGACAGTTACGAGCAGTACTTC. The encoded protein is CASADSYEQYF.

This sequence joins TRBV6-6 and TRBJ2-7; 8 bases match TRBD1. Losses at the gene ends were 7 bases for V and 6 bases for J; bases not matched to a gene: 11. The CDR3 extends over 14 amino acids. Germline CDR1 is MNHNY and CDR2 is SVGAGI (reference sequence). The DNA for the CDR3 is TGTGCCAGCACCGAGGCGGGACAGGTGGGCGAGCAGTACTTC. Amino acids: CASTEAGQVGEQYF.

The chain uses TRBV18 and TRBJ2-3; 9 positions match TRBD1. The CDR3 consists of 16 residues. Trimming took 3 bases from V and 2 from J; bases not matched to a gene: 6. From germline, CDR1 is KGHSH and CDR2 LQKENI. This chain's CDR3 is CASSPLGTGFTDTQYF. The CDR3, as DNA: TGTGCCAGCTCACCTTTGGGGACAGGGTTCACAGATACGCAGTATTTT.

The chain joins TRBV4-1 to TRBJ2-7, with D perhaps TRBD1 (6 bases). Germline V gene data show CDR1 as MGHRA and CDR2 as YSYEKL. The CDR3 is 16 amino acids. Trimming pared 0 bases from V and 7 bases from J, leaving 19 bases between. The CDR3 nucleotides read TGCGCCAGCAGCCAAGATCTGGGGACAAAATTGTATGAGCAGTACTTC. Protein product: CASSQDLGTKLYEQYF.

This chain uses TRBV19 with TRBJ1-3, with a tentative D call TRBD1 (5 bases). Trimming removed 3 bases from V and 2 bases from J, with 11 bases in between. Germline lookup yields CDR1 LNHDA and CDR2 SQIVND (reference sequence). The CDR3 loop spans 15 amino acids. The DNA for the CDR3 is TGTGCCAGTAGTATCGACGCCAGGGCTGGAAACACCATATATTTT. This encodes CASSIDARAGNTIYF.

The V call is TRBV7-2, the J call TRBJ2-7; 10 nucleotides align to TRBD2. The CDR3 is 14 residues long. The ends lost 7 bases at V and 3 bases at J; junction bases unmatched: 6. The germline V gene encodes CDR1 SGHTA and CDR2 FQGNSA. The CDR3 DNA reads TGTGCCAGCATCAGGACTAGCGGAGACTACGAGCAGTACTTC. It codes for CASIRTSGDYEQYF.

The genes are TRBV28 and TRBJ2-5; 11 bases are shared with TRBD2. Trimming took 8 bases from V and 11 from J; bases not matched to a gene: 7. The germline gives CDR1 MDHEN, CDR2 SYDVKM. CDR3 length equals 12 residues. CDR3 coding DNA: TGTGCCAGCGATAGCGGGGGGGCGTCTCAGTACTTC. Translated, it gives CASDSGGASQYF.

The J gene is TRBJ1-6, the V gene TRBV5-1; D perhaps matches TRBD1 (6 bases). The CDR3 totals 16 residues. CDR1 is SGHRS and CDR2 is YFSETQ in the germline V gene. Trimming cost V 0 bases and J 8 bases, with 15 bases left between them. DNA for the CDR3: TGCGCCAGCAGCTTGGGTACAGGGTCAGAGGATTCACCCCTCCACTTT. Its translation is CASSLGTGSEDSPLHF. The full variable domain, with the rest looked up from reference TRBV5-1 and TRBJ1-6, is KAGVTQTPRYLIKTRGQQVTLSCSPISGHRSVSWYQQTPGQGLQFLFEYFSETQRNKGNFPGRFSGRQFSNSRSEMNVSTLELGDSALYLCASSLGTGSEDSPLHFGNGTRLTVT.

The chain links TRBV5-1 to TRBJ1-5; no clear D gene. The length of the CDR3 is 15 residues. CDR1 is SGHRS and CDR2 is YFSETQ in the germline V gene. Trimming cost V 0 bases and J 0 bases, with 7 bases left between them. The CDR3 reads CASSLAGNSNQPQHF. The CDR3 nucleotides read TGCGCCAGCAGCTTGGCGGGGAATAGCAATCAGCCCCAGCATTTT.

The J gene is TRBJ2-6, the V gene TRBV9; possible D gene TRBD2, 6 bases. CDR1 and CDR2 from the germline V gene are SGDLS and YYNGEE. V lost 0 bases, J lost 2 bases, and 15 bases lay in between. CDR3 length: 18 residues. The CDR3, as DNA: TGTGCCAGCAGCGTAGTTGGTGGCAGGGAGGCTGGGGCCAACGTCCTGACTTTC. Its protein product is CASSVVGGREAGANVLTF.

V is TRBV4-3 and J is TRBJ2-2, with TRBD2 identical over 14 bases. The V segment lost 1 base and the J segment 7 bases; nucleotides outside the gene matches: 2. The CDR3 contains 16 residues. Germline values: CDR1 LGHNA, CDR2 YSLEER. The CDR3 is CASSQGTSGGNGELFF. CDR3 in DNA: TGCGCCAGCAGCCAAGGGACTAGCGGGGGGAACGGGGAGCTGTTTTTT.

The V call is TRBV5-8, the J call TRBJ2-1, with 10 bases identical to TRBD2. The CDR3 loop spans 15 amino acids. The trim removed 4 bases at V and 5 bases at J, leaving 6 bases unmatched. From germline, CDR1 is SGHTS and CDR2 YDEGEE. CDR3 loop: CASSQLAGSNNEQFF. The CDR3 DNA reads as TGTGCCAGCAGCCAACTAGCGGGGAGTAACAATGAGCAGTTCTTC.

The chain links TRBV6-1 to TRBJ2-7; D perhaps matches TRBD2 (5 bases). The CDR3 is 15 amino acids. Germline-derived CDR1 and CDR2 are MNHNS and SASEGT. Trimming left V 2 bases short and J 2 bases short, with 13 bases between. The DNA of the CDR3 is TGTGCCAGCAGTGAATCGGGAATAACGCCCTACGAGCAGTACTTC. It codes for CASSESGITPYEQYF.

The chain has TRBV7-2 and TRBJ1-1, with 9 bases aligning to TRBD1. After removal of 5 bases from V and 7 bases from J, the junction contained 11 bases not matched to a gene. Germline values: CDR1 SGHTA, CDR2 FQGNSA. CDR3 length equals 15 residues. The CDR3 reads CASSQVMGQGIEAFF. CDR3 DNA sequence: TGTGCCAGCAGCCAAGTAATGGGACAGGGAATTGAAGCTTTCTTT.

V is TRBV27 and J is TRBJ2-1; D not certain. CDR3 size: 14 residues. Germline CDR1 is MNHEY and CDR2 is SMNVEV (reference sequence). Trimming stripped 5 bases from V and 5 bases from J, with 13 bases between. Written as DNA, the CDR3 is TGTGCCAGCAGTGAACTACCCGCCGACAATGAGCAGTTCTTC. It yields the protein CASSELPADNEQFF.

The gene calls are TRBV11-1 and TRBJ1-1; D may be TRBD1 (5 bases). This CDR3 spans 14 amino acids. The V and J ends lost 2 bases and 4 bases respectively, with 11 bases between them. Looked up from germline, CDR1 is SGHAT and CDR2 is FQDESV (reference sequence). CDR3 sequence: CASSLLGLGTEAFF. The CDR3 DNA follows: TGTGCCAGCAGCTTACTGGGGCTGGGCACTGAAGCTTTCTTT.

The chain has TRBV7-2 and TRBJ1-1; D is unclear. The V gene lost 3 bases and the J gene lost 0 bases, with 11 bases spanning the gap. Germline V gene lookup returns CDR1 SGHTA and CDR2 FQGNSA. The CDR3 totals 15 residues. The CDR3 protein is CASSLQRQMNTEAFF. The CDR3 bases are TGTGCCAGCAGCTTGCAGAGGCAGATGAACACTGAAGCTTTCTTT.

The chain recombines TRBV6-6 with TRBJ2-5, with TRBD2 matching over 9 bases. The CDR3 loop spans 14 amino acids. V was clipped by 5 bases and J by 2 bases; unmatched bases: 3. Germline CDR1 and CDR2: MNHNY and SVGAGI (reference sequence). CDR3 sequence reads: CASSDSGGQETQYF. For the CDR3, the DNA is TGTGCCAGCAGTGATAGCGGGGGTCAAGAGACCCAGTACTTC.

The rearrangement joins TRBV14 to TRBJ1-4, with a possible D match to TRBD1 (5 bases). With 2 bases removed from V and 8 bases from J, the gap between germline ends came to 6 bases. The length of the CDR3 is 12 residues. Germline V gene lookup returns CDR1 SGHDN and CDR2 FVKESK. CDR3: CASSQNREKLFF. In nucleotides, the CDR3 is TGTGCCAGCAGCCAAAACAGGGAAAAACTGTTTTTT.

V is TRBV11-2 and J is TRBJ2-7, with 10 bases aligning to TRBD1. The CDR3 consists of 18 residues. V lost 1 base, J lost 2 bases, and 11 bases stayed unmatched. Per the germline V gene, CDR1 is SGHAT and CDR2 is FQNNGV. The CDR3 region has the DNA TGTGCCAGCAGCTTAGGACAGGGGGCCTCCCCATGGACCTACGAGCAGTACTTC. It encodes CASSLGQGASPWTYEQYF.

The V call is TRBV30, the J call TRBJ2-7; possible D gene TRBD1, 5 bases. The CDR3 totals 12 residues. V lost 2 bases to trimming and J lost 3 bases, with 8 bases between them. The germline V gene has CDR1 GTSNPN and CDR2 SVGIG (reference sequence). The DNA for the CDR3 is TGTGCCTGGAGTACGCAGGGCTACGAGCAGTACTTC. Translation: CAWSTQGYEQYF. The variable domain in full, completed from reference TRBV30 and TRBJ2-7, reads SQTIHQWPATLVQPVGSPLSLECTVEGTSNPNLYWYRQAAGRGLQLLFYSVGIGQISSEVPQNLSASRPQDRQFILSSKKLLLSDSGFYLCAWSTQGYEQYFGPGTRLTVT.

Written as DNA, the CDR3 is TGTGCCAGTAGTATGAGGACGGACAGGGGCTACACCTTC. Amino acids: CASSMRTDRGYTF. The chain employs TRBV19 and TRBJ1-2, with TRBD1 matching over 7 bases. The junction had 6 bases not matched to a gene; V was cut back by 3 bases and J by 8 bases. Germline-derived CDR1 and CDR2 are LNHDA and SQIVND (reference sequence). There are 13 residues in the CDR3. Full variable domain (rest looked up from reference TRBV19 and TRBJ1-2): DGGITQSPKYLFRKEGQNVTLSCEQNLNHDAMYWYRQDPGQGLRLIYYSQIVNDFQKGDIAEGYSVSREKKESFPLTVTSAQKNPTAFYLCASSMRTDRGYTFGSGTRLTVV.